This TCR beta chain was sequenced during a study of T cells in Graves' hyperthyroidism and ophthalmopathy. The TCR beta CDR3 regions underwent amplification using RNA transcripts as the source. Carried out on the TCR CDR3, a first-round RT-PCR used the HTBI primer set. From the multiplex PCR reads, TCRdb called clonotypes with MiXCR, one entry per CDR3 protein. The table shows 300,000 to 350,000 distinct CDR3 sequences, with over 20% occurring only once. This CDR3 region has 15 residues. V was pared by 7 bases and J by 5 bases, with 20 bases between. Germline CDR1 and CDR2: SNHLY and FYNNEI. No progression to ophthalmopathy during 18 months of follow-up defined stable disease. Pregnant or lactating patients were excluded, as were those with uncontrolled infection or other autoimmune disease.

The gene calls are TRBV2 and TRBJ2-5; D remains unclear. Material: blood. The TCR comes from a woman between 45 and 60 years old with Graves' hyperthyroidism. CDR3: CASIIEDRRRETQYF. The CDR3 nucleotides read TGTGCCAGCATTATCGAGGACCGGAGAAGGGAGACCCAGTACTTC.